The clone carrying this T cell receptor (beta chain) appeared a few times. Its target is unknown. All sorted populations exceeded 95% purity. The sequenced template was cDNA made from the entire isolated RNA. The repertoire was sequenced with immunoSEQ multiplex PCR; TCRdb's copy has only in-frame clones and lacks some. This table holds 150,000 to 190,000 clones, 10% found once. The sample originates from a study of beta chain features in type 1 diabetes. Per germline, CDR1 LNHNV and CDR2 YYDKDF (reference sequence). V was clipped by 4 bases and J by 2 bases, with 12 bases between them. CDR3 length: 15 residues. The study's findings and limits: In all four CD4+ subsets, TCRB CDR3 length was significantly, moderately reduced in type 1 diabetes. Sampled from patients, naive, central memory and Treg TCRB repertoires appeared more similar than those sampled from healthy donors. Junctions at VDJ sites from type 1 diabetes patients had fewer insertions and more deletions.

Sequencing input: central memory CD4+ T cells from blood. This chain uses TRBV15 with TRBJ1-5; D might be TRBD1 (6 bases). This TCR was sampled from a man younger than 45 with type 1 diabetes. CDR3 DNA: TGTGCCACCAGCATTTCAAACAGGGGCAATCAGCCCCAGCATTTT. Its protein product is CATSISNRGNQPQHF.